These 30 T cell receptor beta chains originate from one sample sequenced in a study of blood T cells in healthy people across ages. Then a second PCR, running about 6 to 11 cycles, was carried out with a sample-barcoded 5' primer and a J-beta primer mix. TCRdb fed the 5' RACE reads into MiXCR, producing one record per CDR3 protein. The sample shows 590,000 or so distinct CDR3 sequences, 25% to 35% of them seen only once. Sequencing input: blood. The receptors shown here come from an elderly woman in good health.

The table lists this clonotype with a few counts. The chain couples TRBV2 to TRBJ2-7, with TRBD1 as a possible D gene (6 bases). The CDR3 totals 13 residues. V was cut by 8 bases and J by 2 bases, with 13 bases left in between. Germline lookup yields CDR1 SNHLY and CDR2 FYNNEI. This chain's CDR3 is CASGQNKAYEQYF. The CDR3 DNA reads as TGTGCCAGCGGACAGAACAAGGCCTACGAGCAGTACTTC.

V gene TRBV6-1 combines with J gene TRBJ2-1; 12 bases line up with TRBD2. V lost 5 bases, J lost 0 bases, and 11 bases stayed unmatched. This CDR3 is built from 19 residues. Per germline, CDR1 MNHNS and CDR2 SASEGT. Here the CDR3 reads CASSRGTSGLWTSYNEQFF. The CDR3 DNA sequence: TGTGCCAGCAGTCGCGGGACTAGCGGGCTCTGGACCTCCTACAATGAGCAGTTCTTC.

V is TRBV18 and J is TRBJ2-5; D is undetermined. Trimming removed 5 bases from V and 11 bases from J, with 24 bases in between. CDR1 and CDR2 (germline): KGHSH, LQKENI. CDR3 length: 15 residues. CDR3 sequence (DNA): TGTGCCAGCTCATCGCGGAGTGGGCGACACAATGAGCAGTACTTC. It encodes CASSSRSGRHNEQYF.

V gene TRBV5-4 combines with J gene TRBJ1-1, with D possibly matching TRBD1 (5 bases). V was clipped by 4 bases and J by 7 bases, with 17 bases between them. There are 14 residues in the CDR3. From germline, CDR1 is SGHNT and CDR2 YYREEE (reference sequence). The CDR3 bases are TGTGCCAGCAGCCCGGCTCGAGGACAAAATGAAGCTTTCTTT. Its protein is CASSPARGQNEAFF.

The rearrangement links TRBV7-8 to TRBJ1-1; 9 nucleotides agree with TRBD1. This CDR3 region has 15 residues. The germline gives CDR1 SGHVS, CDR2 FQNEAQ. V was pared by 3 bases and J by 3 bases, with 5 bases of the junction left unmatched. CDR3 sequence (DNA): TGTGCCAGCAGCTTGAGACAGGGGGTAGACACTGAAGCTTTCTTT. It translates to CASSLRQGVDTEAFF.

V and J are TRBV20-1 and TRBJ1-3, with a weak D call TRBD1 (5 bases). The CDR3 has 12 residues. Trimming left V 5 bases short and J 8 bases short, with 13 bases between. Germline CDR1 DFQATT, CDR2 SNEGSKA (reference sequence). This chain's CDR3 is CSALGRTDTIYF. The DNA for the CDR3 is TGCAGTGCTCTGGGGCGTACGGACACCATATATTTT.

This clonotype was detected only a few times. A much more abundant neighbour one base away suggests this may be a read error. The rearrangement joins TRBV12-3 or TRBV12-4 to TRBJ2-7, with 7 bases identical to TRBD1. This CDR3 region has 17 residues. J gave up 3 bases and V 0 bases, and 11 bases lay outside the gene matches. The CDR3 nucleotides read TGTGCCAGCAGTTTAGCGAGCATTGGGACAGCCTACTACGAGCAGTACTTC. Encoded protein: CASSLASIGTAYYEQYF.

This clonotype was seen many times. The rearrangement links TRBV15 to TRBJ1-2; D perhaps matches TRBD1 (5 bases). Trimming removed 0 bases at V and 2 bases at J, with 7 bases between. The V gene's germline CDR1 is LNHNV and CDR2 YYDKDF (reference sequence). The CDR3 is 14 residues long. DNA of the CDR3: TGTGCCACCAGCAGAGAGGAGGGGAACTATGGCTACACCTTC. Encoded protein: CATSREEGNYGYTF.

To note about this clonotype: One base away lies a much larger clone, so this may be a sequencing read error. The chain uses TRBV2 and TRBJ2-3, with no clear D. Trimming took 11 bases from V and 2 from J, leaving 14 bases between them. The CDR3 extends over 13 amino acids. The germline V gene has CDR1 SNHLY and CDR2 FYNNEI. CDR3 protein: CAADGAFTDTQYF. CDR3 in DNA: TGTGCCGCCGACGGCGCTTTCACAGATACGCAGTATTTT.

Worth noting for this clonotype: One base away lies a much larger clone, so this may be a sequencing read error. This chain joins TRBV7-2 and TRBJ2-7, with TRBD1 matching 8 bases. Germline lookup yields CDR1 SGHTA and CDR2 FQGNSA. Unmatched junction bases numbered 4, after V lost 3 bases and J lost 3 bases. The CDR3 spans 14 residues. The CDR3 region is CASSFGQGVYEQYV. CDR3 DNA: TGTGCCAGCAGCTTCGGACAGGGAGTCTACGAGCAGTACGTC.

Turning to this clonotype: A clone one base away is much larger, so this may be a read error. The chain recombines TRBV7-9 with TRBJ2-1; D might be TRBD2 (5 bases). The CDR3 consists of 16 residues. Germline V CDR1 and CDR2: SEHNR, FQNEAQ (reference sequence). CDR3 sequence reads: CTSSLATGKNYNEQFF. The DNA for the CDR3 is TGTACCAGCAGCTTAGCGACGGGCAAGAATTACAATGAGCAGTTCTTC.

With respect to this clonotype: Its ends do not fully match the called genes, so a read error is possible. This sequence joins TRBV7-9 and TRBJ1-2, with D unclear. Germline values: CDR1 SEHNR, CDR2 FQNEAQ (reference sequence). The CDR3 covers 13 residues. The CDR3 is CANSLGQSYGYTF. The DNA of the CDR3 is TGTGCCAACAGCTTAGGGCAGAGCTATGGCTACACCTTC.

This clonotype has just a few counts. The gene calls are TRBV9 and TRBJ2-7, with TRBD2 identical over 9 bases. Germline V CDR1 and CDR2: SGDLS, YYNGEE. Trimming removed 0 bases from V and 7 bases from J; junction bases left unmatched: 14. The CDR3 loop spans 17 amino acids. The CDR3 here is CASSVATRGGPYNEQYF. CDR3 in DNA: TGTGCCAGCAGCGTAGCTACGCGGGGGGGCCCCTACAATGAGCAGTACTTC.

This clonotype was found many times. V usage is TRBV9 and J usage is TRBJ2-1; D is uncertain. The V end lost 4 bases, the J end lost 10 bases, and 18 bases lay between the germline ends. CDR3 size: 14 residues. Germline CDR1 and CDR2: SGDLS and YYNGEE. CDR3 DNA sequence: TGTGCCAGCAGCCCCCAGACGGCCCCTGGGGAGCAGTTCTTC. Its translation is CASSPQTAPGEQFF.

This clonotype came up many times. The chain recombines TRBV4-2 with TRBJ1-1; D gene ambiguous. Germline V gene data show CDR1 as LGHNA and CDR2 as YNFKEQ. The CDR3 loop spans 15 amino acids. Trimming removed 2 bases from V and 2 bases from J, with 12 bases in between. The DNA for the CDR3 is TGTGCCAGCAGCCAACATGTAGGAACAAACACTGAAGCTTTCTTT. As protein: CASSQHVGTNTEAFF.

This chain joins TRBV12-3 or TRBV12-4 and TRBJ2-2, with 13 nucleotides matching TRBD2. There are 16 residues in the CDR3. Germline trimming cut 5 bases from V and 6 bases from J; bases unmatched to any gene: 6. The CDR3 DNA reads TGTGCCAGCAGTGGAAGACTAGCGGGGGGTCCCGGGGAGCTGTTTTTT. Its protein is CASSGRLAGGPGELFF.

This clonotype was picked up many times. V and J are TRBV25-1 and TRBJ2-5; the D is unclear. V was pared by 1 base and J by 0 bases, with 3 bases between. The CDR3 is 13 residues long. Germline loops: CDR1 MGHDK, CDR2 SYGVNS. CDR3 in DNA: TGTGCCAGCAGTGAATGGAACCAAGAGACCCAGTACTTC. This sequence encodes CASSEWNQETQYF.

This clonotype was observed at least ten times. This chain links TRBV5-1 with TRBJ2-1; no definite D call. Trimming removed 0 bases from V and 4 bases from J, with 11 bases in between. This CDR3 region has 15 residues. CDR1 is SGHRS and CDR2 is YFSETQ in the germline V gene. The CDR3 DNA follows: TGCGCCAGCAGCTTGGGATGGACCCTATACAATGAGCAGTTCTTC. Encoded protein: CASSLGWTLYNEQFF.

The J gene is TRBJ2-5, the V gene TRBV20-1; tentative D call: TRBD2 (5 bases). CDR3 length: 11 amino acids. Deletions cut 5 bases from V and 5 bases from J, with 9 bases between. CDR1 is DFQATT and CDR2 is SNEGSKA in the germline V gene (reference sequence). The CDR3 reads CSAEKRETQYF. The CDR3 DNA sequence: TGCAGTGCTGAAAAGCGGGAGACCCAGTACTTC.

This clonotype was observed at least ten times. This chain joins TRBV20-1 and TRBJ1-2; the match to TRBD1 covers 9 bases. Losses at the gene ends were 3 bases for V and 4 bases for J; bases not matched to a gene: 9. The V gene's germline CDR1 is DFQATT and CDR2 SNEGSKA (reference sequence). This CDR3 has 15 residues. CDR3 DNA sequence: TGCAGTGCTAGTCCCCTCACAGGGGGCGGCTATGGCTACACCTTC. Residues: CSASPLTGGGYGYTF.

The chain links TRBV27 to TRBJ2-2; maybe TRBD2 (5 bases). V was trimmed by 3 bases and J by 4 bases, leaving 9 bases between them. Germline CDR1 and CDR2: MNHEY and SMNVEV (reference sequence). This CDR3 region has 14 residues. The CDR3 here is CASSLGEPTGELFF. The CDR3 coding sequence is TGTGCCAGCAGTTTGGGAGAACCCACCGGGGAGCTGTTTTTT.

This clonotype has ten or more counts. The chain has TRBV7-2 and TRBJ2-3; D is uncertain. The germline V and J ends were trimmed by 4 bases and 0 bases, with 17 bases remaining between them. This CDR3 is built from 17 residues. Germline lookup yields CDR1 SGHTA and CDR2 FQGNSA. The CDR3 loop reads CASSSSSRMASTDTQYF. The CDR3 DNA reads TGTGCCAGCAGCTCTTCTTCCCGGATGGCTAGCACAGATACGCAGTATTTT. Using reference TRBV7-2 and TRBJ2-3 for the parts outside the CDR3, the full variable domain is GAGVSQSPSNKVTEKGKDVELRCDPISGHTALYWYRQSLGQGLEFLIYFQGNSAPDKSGLPSDRFSAERTGGSVSTLTIQRTQQEDSAVYLCASSSSSRMASTDTQYFGPGTRLTVL.

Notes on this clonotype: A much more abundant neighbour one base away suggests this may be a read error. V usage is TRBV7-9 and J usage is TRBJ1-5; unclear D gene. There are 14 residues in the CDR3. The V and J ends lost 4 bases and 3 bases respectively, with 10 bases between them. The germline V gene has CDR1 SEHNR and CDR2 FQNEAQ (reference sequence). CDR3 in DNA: TGTGCCAGCAGCTGTTCCTCGGACAATCAGCCCCAGCATTTT. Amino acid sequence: CASSCSSDNQPQHF.

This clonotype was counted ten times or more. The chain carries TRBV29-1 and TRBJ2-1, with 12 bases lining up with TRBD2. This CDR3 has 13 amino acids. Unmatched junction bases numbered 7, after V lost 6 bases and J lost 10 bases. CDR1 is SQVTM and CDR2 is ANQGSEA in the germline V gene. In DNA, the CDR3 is TGCAGCGTCGCCCGACTAGCGGGGGTAGAGCAGTTCTTC. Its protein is CSVARLAGVEQFF.

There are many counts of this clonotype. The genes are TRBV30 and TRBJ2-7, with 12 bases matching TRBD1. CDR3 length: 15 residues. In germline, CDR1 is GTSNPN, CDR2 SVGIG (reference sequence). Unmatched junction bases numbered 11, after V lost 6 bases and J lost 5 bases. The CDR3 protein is CACARDRGRLDEQYF. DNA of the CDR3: TGTGCCTGCGCTAGGGACAGGGGGCGCTTAGACGAGCAGTACTTC.

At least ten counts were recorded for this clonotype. CDR3 sequence: CSVRIDPTGLREEQYF. Written as DNA, the CDR3 is TGCAGCGTTAGGATCGACCCGACGGGCTTGAGGGAGGAGCAGTACTTC. This chain uses TRBV29-1 with TRBJ2-7, with D possibly TRBD2 on 5 matching bases. The CDR3 is 16 amino acids. Germline V gene lookup returns CDR1 SQVTM and CDR2 ANQGSEA. Trimming removed 5 bases from V and 7 bases from J, with 27 bases in between.

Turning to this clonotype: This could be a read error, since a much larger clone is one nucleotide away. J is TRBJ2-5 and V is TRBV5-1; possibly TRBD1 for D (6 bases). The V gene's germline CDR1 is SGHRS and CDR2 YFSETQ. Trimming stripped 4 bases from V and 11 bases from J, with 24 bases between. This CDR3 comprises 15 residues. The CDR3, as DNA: TGCGCCAGCAGCGGCGGACAGATGGTCAACTACGGGCAGTACTTC. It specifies CASSGGQMVNYGQYF.

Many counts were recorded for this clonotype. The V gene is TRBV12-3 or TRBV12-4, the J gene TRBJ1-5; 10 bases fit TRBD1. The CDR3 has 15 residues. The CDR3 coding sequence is TGTGCGAGCTCCCCCGGGACAGGGGACAATCAGCCCCAGCATTTT. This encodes CASSPGTGDNQPQHF.

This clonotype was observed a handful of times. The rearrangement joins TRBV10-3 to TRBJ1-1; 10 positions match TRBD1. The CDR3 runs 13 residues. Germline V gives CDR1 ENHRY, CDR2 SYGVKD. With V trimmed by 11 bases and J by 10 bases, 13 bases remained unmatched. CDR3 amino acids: CASGRDRGRGAFF. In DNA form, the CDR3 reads TGTGCCTCGGGACGGGACAGGGGCCGGGGAGCTTTCTTT.

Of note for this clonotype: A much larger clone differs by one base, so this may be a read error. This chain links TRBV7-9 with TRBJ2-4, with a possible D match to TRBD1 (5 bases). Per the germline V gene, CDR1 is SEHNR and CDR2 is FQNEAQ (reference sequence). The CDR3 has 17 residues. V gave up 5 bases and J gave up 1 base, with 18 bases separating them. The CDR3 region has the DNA TGTGCCAGCAGCCCGAGGCCGTTGGGGCTGGCCAAAAACATTCAGTACTTC. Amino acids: CASSPRPLGLAKNIQYF.